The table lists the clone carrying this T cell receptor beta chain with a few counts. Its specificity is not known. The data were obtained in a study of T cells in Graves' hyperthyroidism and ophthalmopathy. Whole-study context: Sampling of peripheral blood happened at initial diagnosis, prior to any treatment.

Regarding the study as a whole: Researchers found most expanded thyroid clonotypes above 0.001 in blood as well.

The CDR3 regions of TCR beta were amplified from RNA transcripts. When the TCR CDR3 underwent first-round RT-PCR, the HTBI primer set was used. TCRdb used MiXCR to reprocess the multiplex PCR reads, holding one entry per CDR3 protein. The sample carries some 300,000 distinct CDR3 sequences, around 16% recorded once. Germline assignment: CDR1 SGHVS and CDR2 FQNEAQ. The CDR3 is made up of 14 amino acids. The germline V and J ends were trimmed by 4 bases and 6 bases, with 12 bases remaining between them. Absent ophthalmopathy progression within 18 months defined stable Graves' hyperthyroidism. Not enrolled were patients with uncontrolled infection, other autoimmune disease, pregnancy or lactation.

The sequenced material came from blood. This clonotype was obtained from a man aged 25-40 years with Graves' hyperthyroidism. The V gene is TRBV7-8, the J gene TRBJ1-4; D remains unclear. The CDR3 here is CASSWTLRDEKLFF. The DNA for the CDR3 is TGTGCCAGCAGCTGGACTTTGAGGGATGAAAAACTGTTTTTT.